This T cell receptor (beta chain) is drawn from a study of T cells in tumors after PD-1 blockade. Study in general: During anti-PD-1 treatment, some patients continued daily vismodegib 150 mg.

Overall study findings and caveats: Blood contained about 44% of the tumor's TCR clonotypes.

This clone appeared a single time. Antigen unknown. CDR3 length: 15 amino acids. Germline V lookup: CDR1 SEHNR, CDR2 FQNEAQ (reference sequence). V lost 5 bases and J 0 bases, leaving 11 bases between the germline ends. The assay was immunoSEQ multiplex PCR, and TCRdb's table has in-frame clones only and misses some. The sample lists roughly 50,000 clones, 81% occurring once. The sequence was collected from a human donor with basal cell carcinoma. The material sequenced was PBMCs, taken before anti-PD-1 treatment. The chain links TRBV7-9 to TRBJ2-1; D remains ambiguous. The CDR3: CASSPKLSSYNEQFF. The DNA of the CDR3 is TGTGCCAGCAGCCCAAAGCTTAGCTCCTACAATGAGCAGTTCTTC.